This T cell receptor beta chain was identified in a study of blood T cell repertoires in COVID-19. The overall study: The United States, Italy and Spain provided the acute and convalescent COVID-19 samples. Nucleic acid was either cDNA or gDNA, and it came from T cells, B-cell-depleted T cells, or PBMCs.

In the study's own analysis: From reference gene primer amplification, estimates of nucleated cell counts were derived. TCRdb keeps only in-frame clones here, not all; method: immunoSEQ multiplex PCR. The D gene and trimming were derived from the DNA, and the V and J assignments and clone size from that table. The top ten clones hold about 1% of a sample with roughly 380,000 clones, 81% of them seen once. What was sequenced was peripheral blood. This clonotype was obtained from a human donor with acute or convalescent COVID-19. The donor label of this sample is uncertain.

CDR3 coding DNA: TGTGCCCCGGGGCGGGGGGATGGCGCAGATACGCAGTATTTT. Protein: CAPGRGDGADTQYF. This rearrangement joins TRBV6-5 to TRBJ2-3, with 8 positions matching TRBD2. This CDR3 contains 14 residues. Germline lookup yields CDR1 MNHEY and CDR2 SVGAGI. V lost 11 bases, J lost 4 bases, and 11 bases stayed unmatched.